The source of this TCR beta chain is a study of shared clonotypes between healthy human individuals. Overall study findings and caveats: In having few donors, the study represented limited genetic and exposure-history diversity. Estimated clonotype richness was generally higher in naive than memory subsets.

Profiled with immunoSEQ multiplex PCR; TCRdb holds only in-frame clones, not every one. Of over a million clones listed, roughly 96% are singletons. Partitioning of CD4+ cells yielded a CD45RA+ naive subset and a CD45RA-negative memory subset. The germline gives CDR1 SGDLS, CDR2 YYNGEE. This CDR3 has 14 amino acids. With 0 bases removed from V and 2 bases from J, the gap between germline ends came to 8 bases. A note on this clone: What it binds is not known.

The rearrangement links TRBV9 to TRBJ1-2; D ambiguous. Sequenced input: naive CD4+ T cells sorted from blood. Indicated subset: CD45RA+ positively selected. This receptor was taken from a man aged 25-45 years in good health. The CDR3 loop reads CASSVADQNYGYTF. The CDR3 nucleotides are TGTGCCAGCAGCGTAGCTGACCAAAACTATGGCTACACCTTC.